This T cell receptor (beta chain) emerged from a study of T cell responses to AZD1222 COVID-19 vaccine. The data were produced by immunoSEQ multiplex PCR, yet TCRdb's version contains in-frame clones alone and is incomplete. The profile shows more than 50,000 clones, around 84% of them singletons. With 6 bases removed from V and 0 bases from J, the gap between germline ends came to 8 bases. Germline CDR1 and CDR2: LNHDA and SQIVND (reference sequence). CDR3 length: 13 amino acids. The chain joins TRBV19 to TRBJ1-1; D might be TRBD1 (6 bases). Sequencing used peripheral blood, obtained on day 0 of AZD1222 vaccination. The source of this sequence is an adult in good health. CDR3 DNA: TGTGCCAGTAGCGACAGGTTGAACACTGAAGCTTTCTTT. Translated: CASSDRLNTEAFF.